Listed below are T cell receptor beta chains from one sample, sequenced in a study of blood T cell repertoires in COVID-19. Assay: immunoSEQ multiplex PCR; the TCRdb copy retains only in-frame clones and omits some. The sample has about 44,000 clones, over 70% seen once. The sample taken for sequencing was peripheral blood. The receptors here all came from a human donor in a cohort sampled during active COVID-19. Both conserved end residues are part of each CDR3. The D gene is left open where the match is weak. Clone size is shown for a subset of rows, as once, few, many or a class of expanded clone.

.	TRBJ2-7	TRBV29-1	TRBD1	TGCAGCGCCGCCCCCGGGACAGGGTCCCACGAGCAGTACTTC	CSAAPGTGSHEQYF
.	TRBJ1-4	TRBV28	.	TGTGCCAGCAGTACGGGGAGTCGTGTCTTTCTTGGGAGGGGAAGTACTGAAAAACTGTTTTTT	CASSTGSRVFLGRGSTEKLFF
.	TRBJ2-2	TRBV5-4	TRBD2	TGTGCCAGCAGCCCCCGGTGGCTAGCGGGCACCGGGGAGCTGTTTTTT	CASSPRWLAGTGELFF
.	TRBJ2-1	TRBV2	TRBD2	TGTGCCACCTGGGACTATGGGGGTGGTGAGCAGTTCTTC	CATWDYGGGEQFF
.	TRBJ1-2	TRBV6-1	.	TGTGCCAGCAGTGAAGTGGGCAGAGGGGGCTACACCTTC	CASSEVGRGGYTF
.	TRBJ2-7	TRBV10-3	TRBD2	TGTGCCATCAGTTCAAGGACTAGCGGGAGCTACGAGCAGTACTTC	CAISSRTSGSYEQYF
.	TRBJ2-7	TRBV5-4	TRBD2	TGTGCCAGCAGCTTAGCCGGGACTAGCGTATACGAGCAGTACTTC	CASSLAGTSVYEQYF
.	TRBJ2-1	TRBV9	TRBD2	TGTGCCAGCAGCGTAGGACTAGCGGGAGGAGCGGCGTTCTTC	CASSVGLAGGAAFF
.	TRBJ2-1	TRBV19	.	TGTGCCAGTAGTATCACGACTTACAATGAGCAGTTCTTC	CASSITTYNEQFF
.	TRBJ2-3	TRBV3-1/TRBV3-2	TRBD2	TGTGCCAGCAGCCGGGCGGGAGGGTCAGATACGCAGTATTTT	CASSRAGGSDTQYF
.	TRBJ2-1	TRBV7-8	.	TGTGCCAGCAGCTTAGACGGAGGACGAGCCTACAATGAGCAGTTCTTC	CASSLDGGRAYNEQFF
.	TRBJ2-7	TRBV4-3	TRBD2	TGCGCCAGCAGCCAACTTAGCGGGAGTAACTACGAGCAGTACTTC	CASSQLSGSNYEQYF
once	TRBJ1-2	TRBV28	.	TGTGCCAGCAGTTTTTTATGGACAGTCTATGGCTACACCTTC	CASSFLWTVYGYTF
.	TRBJ2-7	TRBV11-2	TRBD1	TGTGCCAGCAGCCGGGACAGGAGCGAGCAGTACTTC	CASSRDRSEQYF
.	TRBJ2-1	TRBV5-1	TRBD1	TGCGCCAGCAGGACCACAGGGGAGTCCTACAATGAGCAGTTCTTC	CASRTTGESYNEQFF
once	TRBJ1-1	TRBV5-1	.	TGCGCCAGCAGCCCCCTGGCGGGGATGAACACTGAAGCTTTCTTT	CASSPLAGMNTEAFF
.	TRBJ1-3	TRBV13	.	TGTGCCAGCAGAATCACAGGGTCTGGAAACACCATATATTTT	CASRITGSGNTIYF
.	TRBJ1-1	TRBV5-1	.	TGCGCCAGCAGCTTGGCTTGGGGGCAGGGCGGAGCTTTCTTT	CASSLAWGQGGAFF
.	TRBJ2-7	TRBV6-5	.	TGTGCCAGCAGTTACGCCGGGTCAGTAATGATCTACGAGCAGTACTTC	CASSYAGSVMIYEQYF
.	TRBJ2-4	TRBV6-6	.	TGTGCCAGCAGTTACGAGGGCAGTTCCTACTTC	CASSYEGSSYF
once	TRBJ2-5	TRBV2	.	TGTGCCAGCAGTGAAGCGCAAACAGGCCGGGAAGAGACCCAGTACTTC	CASSEAQTGREETQYF
.	TRBJ1-4	TRBV5-4	.	TGTGCCAGCAGCTTCGGGGTTAATGAAAAACTGTTTTTT	CASSFGVNEKLFF
.	TRBJ2-7	TRBV7-8	TRBD2	TGTGCCAGCAGCTCCTTTCGGGGGTGGGGACTAGCGGGAGGGGATACTGGCGAGCAGTACTTC	CASSSFRGWGLAGGDTGEQYF
few	TRBJ2-7	TRBV27	.	TGTGCCAGCAGTTTACGGGGATACGAGCAGTACTTC	CASSLRGYEQYF
.	TRBJ1-5	TRBV27	.	TGTGCCAGCAGTTTGTCCGGGACAATTAGCAATCAGCCCCAGCATTTT	CASSLSGTISNQPQHF
.	TRBJ1-2	TRBV7-9	TRBD1	TGTGCCAGCAGCTTAACAGGGGGGGAAGGCTACACCTTC	CASSLTGGEGYTF
.	TRBJ2-3	TRBV7-8	TRBD2	TGTGCCAGCAGCTTCGGTAGACTAGCAACAGATACGCAGTATTTT	CASSFGRLATDTQYF
.	TRBJ2-5	TRBV11-2	.	TGTGCCAGCGCCCCCGGCCAGGGTTTCGAGACCCAGTACTTC	CASAPGQGFETQYF
.	TRBJ1-1	TRBV7-9	.	TGTGCCAGCAGCTTAGAAGGACAGAACACTGAAGCTTTCTTT	CASSLEGQNTEAFF
.	TRBJ2-1	TRBV4-3	.	TGCGCCAGCAGCCAAGATTGGGGCGGTTCCTACAATGAGCAGTTCTTC	CASSQDWGGSYNEQFF
.	TRBJ2-5	TRBV6-1	.	TGTGCCAGCAGTGAAACAGCCTCGCTGACCCAGTACTTC	CASSETASLTQYF
.	TRBJ2-1	TRBV19	TRBD2	TGTGCCAGTCGCTGGGCGGGAGGTTTTCTGGATGAGCAGTTCTTC	CASRWAGGFLDEQFF
.	TRBJ2-2	TRBV13	.	TGTGCCAGCAGCCAGTCACCCGGGGAGCTGTTTTTT	CASSQSPGELFF
.	TRBJ2-1	TRBV28	TRBD2	TGTGCCAGCAGTTCCCCTAGCGGGAGAATCAATGAGCAGTTCTTC	CASSSPSGRINEQFF
.	TRBJ2-3	TRBV5-4	TRBD1	TGTGCCAGCAGCTCCGTAAAGGGGGCCGCAGATACGCAGTATTTT	CASSSVKGAADTQYF
.	TRBJ2-5	TRBV28	TRBD1	TGTGCCAGCAGCCGGGGACGGGACAGGGAGGGAGAGACCCAGTACTTC	CASSRGRDREGETQYF
.	TRBJ2-1	TRBV6-1	TRBD2	TGTGCCAGCAGTGGTCCGGCTAGCGGGAGGTACAATGAGCAGTTCTTC	CASSGPASGRYNEQFF
.	TRBJ1-2	TRBV6-5	.	TGTGCCAGCGTTTTGGAGGAGTGGAATGGCCACACCTTC	CASVLEEWNGHTF
.	TRBJ2-7	TRBV23-1	TRBD1	TGCGCCAGCAGTCAGGACAGGGCCAACGAGCAGTACTTC	CASSQDRANEQYF
.	TRBJ1-2	TRBV20-1	.	TGCAGTGGTAGTGGCAGCGAAAACTATGGCTACACCTTC	CSGSGSENYGYTF
.	TRBJ2-1	TRBV5-8	.	TGTGCCAGCAGCTTGGTAGCCAGGGACAATGAGCAGTTCTTC	CASSLVARDNEQFF
once	TRBJ2-1	TRBV6-6	TRBD2	TGTGCCAGCAGTTCACACGGGAGGGCCGACAATGAGCAGTTCTTC	CASSSHGRADNEQFF
.	TRBJ2-5	TRBV5-8	TRBD2	TGTGCCAGCAGCATAGCGGGAGGACACCAAGAGACCCAGTACTTC	CASSIAGGHQETQYF
once	TRBJ2-7	TRBV6-6	.	TGTGCCAGTAAAGGGAGTGCTAGCTCCTACGAGCAGTACTTC	CASKGSASSYEQYF
.	TRBJ2-7	TRBV5-1	TRBD2	TGCGCCAGCAGCAAGGGACTAGCGGGAGCCCTCTCCTACGAGCAGTACTTC	CASSKGLAGALSYEQYF
.	TRBJ2-5	TRBV29-1	.	TGCAGCGTCGCGACAAGTTCAGGGGAGACCCAGTACTTC	CSVATSSGETQYF
.	TRBJ2-1	TRBV4-1	TRBD2	TGCGCCAGCAGCCAAGAACCCACTAGCGGAAACAATGAGCAGTTCTTC	CASSQEPTSGNNEQFF
.	TRBJ2-5	TRBV7-9	.	TGTGCCAGCAGCCCGCCGCGGGGCGGAGAGACCCAGTACTTC	CASSPPRGGETQYF
.	TRBJ2-1	TRBV10-3	.	TGTGCCATCAGTGATCTTTACAATGAGCAGTTCTTC	CAISDLYNEQFF
.	TRBJ2-7	TRBV6-1	.	TGTGCCAGCAGTGAAGACAGGGACCTCTACGAGCAGTACTTC	CASSEDRDLYEQYF
.	TRBJ1-2	TRBV2	.	TGTGCCAGCAGTCCGGACGGACTCTATGGCTACACCTTC	CASSPDGLYGYTF
.	TRBJ1-5	TRBV7-6	.	TGTGCCAGCAGCTTAGGGTCAGGGGGCAATCAGCCCCAGCATTTT	CASSLGSGGNQPQHF
.	TRBJ1-2	TRBV6-5	TRBD1	TGTGCCAGCAGTTACGGCGGACAGGGGTTCGATGGCTACACCTTC	CASSYGGQGFDGYTF
.	TRBJ2-5	TRBV28	.	TGTGCCAGCAGTTTGAAGGGGTTCCAAGAGACCCAGTACTTC	CASSLKGFQETQYF
.	TRBJ1-6	TRBV28	.	TGTGCCAGCACCCCCGAGGCGGGGCGGGATTCACCCCTCCACTTT	CASTPEAGRDSPLHF
.	TRBJ1-2	TRBV5-1	TRBD1	TGCGCCAGCAGCTTTACAGGGGGCAACTATGGCTACACCTTC	CASSFTGGNYGYTF
.	TRBJ1-5	TRBV27	.	TGTGCCAGCAGTTTATCGACGGGTAATCAGCCCCAGCATTTT	CASSLSTGNQPQHF